A selection of T cell receptor beta chains follows, all from one sample in a study of OX40 agonist ivuxolimab in advanced cancers. This table comes from immunoSEQ multiplex PCR, and its TCRdb copy is limited to in-frame clones, with some not included. The profile shows roughly 25,000 clones, 81% of them singletons. This specimen was CD4+ or CD8+ T cells sorted from blood, taken in a trial of the OX40 agonist ivuxolimab. All receptors come from an adult with an advanced solid tumor such as melanoma, head and neck, liver or kidney cancer. Each CDR3 is given with its conserved first and last residue. Each record gives: J gene, V gene, clone size, D gene, CDR3 DNA, CDR3 protein. D genes are given only for firm matches. Size values are once, few and many counts, or a class for expanded clones, and some rows have none.

>TRBJ1-3|TRBV18|NA|NA
TGTGCCAGCTCACCACGGGCAGGGCTTATATCTGGAAACACCATATATTTT
CASSPRAGLISGNTIYF
>TRBJ1-2|TRBV7-2|NA|NA
TGTGCCAGCAGCTTAGCGGAGACAGTCTATGGCTACACCTTC
CASSLAETVYGYTF
>TRBJ2-7|TRBV2|NA|NA
TGTGCCAGCATTCGGTCAGGTCTTTCGTACGAGCAGTACTTC
CASIRSGLSYEQYF
>TRBJ2-3|TRBV30|NA|NA
TGTGCCTGGAGTGAGGGAGGCAGGGGGGCAGCAGATACGCAGTATTTT
CAWSEGGRGAADTQYF
>TRBJ2-3|TRBV27|NA|NA
TGTGCCAGCAGTTTCGGGACACTGGAGGGCACAGATACGCAGTATTTT
CASSFGTLEGTDTQYF
>TRBJ2-2|TRBV11-2|NA|TRBD1
TGTGCCAGCAGCTTAGTTGAGCAGGGGGACAGGGAGCTGTTTTTT
CASSLVEQGDRELFF
>TRBJ2-7|TRBV2|NA|TRBD2
TGTGCCAGCATCACCGGGACTAGCAGCTACGAGCAGTACTTC
CASITGTSSYEQYF
>TRBJ1-2|TRBV29-1|NA|NA
TGCAGCGTTGACGAGGGGTTCTATGGCTACACCTTC
CSVDEGFYGYTF
>TRBJ2-7|TRBV4-1|NA|NA
TGCGCCAGCAGCCAAGATAGAGTTATACGGGAGCAGTACTTC
CASSQDRVIREQYF
>TRBJ2-1|TRBV11-3|few|NA
TGTGCCAGCAGCCCGGACAGTTCGACCTACAATGAGCAGTTCTTC
CASSPDSSTYNEQFF
>TRBJ1-4|TRBV27|NA|TRBD1
TGTGCCAGCAGTTTATCCCTATTCTCGGGGCAGGGGGCGTTAACTAATGAAAAACTGTTTTTT
CASSLSLFSGQGALTNEKLFF
>TRBJ2-1|TRBV7-3|NA|TRBD2
TGTGCCAGCAGCATCGAACTAGCGTTAGAGCAGTTCTTC
CASSIELALEQFF
>TRBJ1-1|TRBV7-9|NA|NA
TGTGCCAGCAGCCCGTACAGTAACTCTGAAGCTTTCTTT
CASSPYSNSEAFF
>TRBJ2-7|TRBV2|few|NA
TGTGCCAGCAAACCCTCAGGGACGTCCCCCTACGAGCAGTACTTC
CASKPSGTSPYEQYF
>TRBJ1-4|TRBV7-8|NA|NA
TGTGCCAGCAGCATGGGGCCCGTAGAAAAACTGTTTTTT
CASSMGPVEKLFF
>TRBJ2-7|TRBV5-1|NA|NA
TGCGCCAGCAGCTTTTCAGACGGCTACGAGCAGTACTTC
CASSFSDGYEQYF
>TRBJ2-7|TRBV11-3|NA|TRBD1
TGCGCCAGCGGCTACAGGGGGCGCCGGTACGAGCAGTACTTC
CASGYRGRRYEQYF
>TRBJ1-1|TRBV7-9|NA|NA
TGTGCCAGCAGCTTAGCGTGGGGTGAAGCTTTCTTT
CASSLAWGEAFF
>TRBJ1-2|TRBV5-6|NA|NA
TGTGCCAGCAGCCAGGGAGTGGGGATCTATGGCTACACCTTC
CASSQGVGIYGYTF
>TRBJ1-1|TRBV11-2|NA|NA
TGTGCCAGCAGCTTATATGGGGTGAACACTGAAGCTTTCTTT
CASSLYGVNTEAFF